The TCR beta chain described here comes from a study of T cell responses to AZD1222 COVID-19 vaccine. Whole-study results and caveats: Baseline serology detected seropositivity in only a handful of AZD1222 recipients. Regions left unmutated in variants are reportedly the target of nearly half of spike-specific TCRs. White British people made up most donors, females outnumbered males, and clonal diversity was possibly underestimated.

Trimming cost V 3 bases and J 7 bases, with 16 bases left between them. The CDR3 covers 15 residues. Germline assignment: CDR1 LNHDA and CDR2 SQIVND (reference sequence). A word on this clone: Its antigen is undetermined.

Sequenced by immunoSEQ multiplex PCR; TCRdb stores in-frame clones only, minus some. The sample consists of tens of thousands of clones, about 90% of them appearing once. The receptor was isolated from an adult in good health. The sample in question was peripheral blood, obtained on day 0 of MenACWY control vaccination. The chain links TRBV19 to TRBJ1-5; D gene uncertain. CDR3 sequence reads: CASSMAKVSWQPQHF. CDR3 nucleotides: TGTGCCAGTAGTATGGCCAAGGTGTCATGGCAGCCCCAGCATTTT.